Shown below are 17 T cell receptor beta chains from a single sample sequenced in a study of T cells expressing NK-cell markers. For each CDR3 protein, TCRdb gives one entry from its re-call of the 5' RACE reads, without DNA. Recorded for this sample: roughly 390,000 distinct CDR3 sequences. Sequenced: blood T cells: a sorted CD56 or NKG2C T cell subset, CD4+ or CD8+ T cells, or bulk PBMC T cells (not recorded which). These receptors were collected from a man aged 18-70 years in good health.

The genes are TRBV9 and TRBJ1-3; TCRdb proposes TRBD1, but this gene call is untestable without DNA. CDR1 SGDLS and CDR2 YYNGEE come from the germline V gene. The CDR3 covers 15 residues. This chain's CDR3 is CASSAGSTSGNTIYF.

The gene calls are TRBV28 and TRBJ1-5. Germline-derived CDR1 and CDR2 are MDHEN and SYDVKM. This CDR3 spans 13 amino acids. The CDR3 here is CASTLYSNQPQHF. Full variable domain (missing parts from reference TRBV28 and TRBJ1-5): DVKVTQSSRYLVKRTGEKVFLECVQDMDHENMFWYRQDPGLGLRLIYFSYDVKMKEKGDIPEGYSVSREKKERFSLILESASTNQTSMYLCASTLYSNQPQHFGDGTRLSIL.

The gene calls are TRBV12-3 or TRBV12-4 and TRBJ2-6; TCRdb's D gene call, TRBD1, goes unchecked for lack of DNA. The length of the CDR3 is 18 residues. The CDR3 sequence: CASSLRTGSLSGANVLTF.

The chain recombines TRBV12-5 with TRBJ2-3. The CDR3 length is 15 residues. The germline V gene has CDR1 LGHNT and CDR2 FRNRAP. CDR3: CASGFRVLTTDTQYF.

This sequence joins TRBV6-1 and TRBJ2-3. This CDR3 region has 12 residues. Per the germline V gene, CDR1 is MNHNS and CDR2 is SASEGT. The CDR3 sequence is CASRTYADTQYF.

The CDR3 sequence: CASSYHVDPEGYTF. The chain carries TRBV12-1 and TRBJ1-2. TRBV12-1 is described as a pseudogene. This CDR3 has 14 amino acids.

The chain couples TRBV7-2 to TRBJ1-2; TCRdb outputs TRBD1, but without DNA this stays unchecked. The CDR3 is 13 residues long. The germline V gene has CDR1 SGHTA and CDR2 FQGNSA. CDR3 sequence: CASRPGGSYGYTF.

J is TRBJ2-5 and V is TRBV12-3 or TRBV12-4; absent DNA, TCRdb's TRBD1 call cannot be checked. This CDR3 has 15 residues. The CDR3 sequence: CASSLAGQYQETQYF.

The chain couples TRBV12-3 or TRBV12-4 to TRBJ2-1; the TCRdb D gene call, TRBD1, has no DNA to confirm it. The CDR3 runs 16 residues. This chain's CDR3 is CASSPRTEGSYNEQFF.

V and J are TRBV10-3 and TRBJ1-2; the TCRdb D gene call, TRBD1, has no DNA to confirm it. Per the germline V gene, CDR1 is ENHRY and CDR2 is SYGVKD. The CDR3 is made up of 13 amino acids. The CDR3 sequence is CAIRGVGEGGYTF.

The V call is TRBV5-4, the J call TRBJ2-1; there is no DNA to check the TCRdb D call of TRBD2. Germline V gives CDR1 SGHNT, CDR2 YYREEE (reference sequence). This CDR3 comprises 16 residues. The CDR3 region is CASSFQRGISYNEQFF.

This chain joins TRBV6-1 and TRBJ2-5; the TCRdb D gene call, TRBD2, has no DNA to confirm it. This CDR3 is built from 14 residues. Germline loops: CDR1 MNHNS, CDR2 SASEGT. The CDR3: CASALLSGQETQYF.

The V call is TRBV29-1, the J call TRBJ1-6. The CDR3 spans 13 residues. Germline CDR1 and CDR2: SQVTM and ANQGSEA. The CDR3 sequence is CSVAESYNSPLHF.

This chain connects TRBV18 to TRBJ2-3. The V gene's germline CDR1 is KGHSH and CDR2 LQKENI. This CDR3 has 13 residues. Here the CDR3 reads CASSIHSTDTQYF.

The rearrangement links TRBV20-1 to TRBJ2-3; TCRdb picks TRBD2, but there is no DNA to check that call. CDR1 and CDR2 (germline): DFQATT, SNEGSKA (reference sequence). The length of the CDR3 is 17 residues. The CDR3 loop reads CSARLRASGGPGDTQYF.

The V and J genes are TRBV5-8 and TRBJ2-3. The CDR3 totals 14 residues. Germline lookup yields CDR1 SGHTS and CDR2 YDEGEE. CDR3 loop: CASSIRTAADTQYF.

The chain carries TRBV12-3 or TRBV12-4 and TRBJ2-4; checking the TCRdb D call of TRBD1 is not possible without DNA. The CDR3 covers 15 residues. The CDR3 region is CASSLGDRGGNIQYF.